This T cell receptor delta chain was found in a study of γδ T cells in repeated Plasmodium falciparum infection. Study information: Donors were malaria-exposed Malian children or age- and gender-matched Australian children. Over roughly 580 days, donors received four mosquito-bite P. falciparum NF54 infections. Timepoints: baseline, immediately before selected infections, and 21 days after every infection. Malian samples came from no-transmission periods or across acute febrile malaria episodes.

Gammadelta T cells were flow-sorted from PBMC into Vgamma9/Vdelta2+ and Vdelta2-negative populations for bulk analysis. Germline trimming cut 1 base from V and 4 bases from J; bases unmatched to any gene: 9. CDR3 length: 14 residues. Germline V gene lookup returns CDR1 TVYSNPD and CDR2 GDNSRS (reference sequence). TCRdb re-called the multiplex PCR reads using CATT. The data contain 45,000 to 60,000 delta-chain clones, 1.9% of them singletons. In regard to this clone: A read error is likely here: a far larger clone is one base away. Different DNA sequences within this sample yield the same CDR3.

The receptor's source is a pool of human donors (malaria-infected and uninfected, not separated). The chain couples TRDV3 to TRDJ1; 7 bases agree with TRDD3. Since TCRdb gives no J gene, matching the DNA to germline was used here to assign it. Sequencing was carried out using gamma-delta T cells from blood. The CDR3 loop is CAFKEPGGYDKLIF. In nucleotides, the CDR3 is TGTGCCTTTAAAGAGCCTGGGGGTTACGATAAACTCATCTTT.